Detailed here is one TCR beta chain. What it binds is not known. The source of the sample is a study of Graves' ophthalmopathy and Graves' hyperthyroidism. Study in general: The study drew peripheral blood at initial diagnosis, before any treatment. Findings of the study overall: Blood samples also showed most expanded thyroid clonotypes exceeding 0.001 frequency. A classifier, a 13-signature model, separated ophthalmopathy from stable hyperthyroidism with nearly 90% sensitivity and less than 83% specificity.

Diagnosis relied on clinical symptoms, serum thyroxine, TRAb, thyroid ultrasound and orbital computed tomography. The germline gives CDR1 SGDLS, CDR2 YYNGEE. The V gene lost 0 bases and the J gene lost 3 bases, with 13 bases spanning the gap. This CDR3 has 15 residues. RNA transcripts were the template, and TCR beta CDR3 regions were amplified from them. An initial RT-PCR round employing HTBI primers preceded a second-round multiplex PCR. TCRdb fed the multiplex PCR reads into MiXCR, producing one record per CDR3 protein. The sample lists about 400,000 distinct CDR3 sequences, roughly 18% occurring once.

The chain couples TRBV9 to TRBJ2-7; D is possibly TRBD1 (6 bases). This TCR came from a woman under 30 with Graves' ophthalmopathy. The sample comprised peripheral blood. CDR3 in amino acids: CASSVGTDTDYEQYF. DNA for the CDR3: TGTGCCAGCAGCGTAGGGACAGATACGGACTACGAGCAGTACTTC.